A selection of T cell receptor beta chains follows, all from one sample in a study of blood T cell repertoires in COVID-19. TCRdb's table, derived via immunoSEQ multiplex PCR, lists solely in-frame clones and lacks some. Among 110,000 or so clones, 70% to 90% were seen once, and the ten largest hold around 3.5%. Input material: peripheral blood. All receptors derive from a man in his forties with acute or convalescent COVID-19. The CDR3 runs from the conserved cysteine through the conserved F or W. D genes are given only for firm matches. Clone size is shown for a subset of rows, as once, few, many or a class of expanded clone.

>-|15|-|TRBV6-1|TRBJ1-3
TGTGCCAGCAGTGATGACTTTGGCTCTGGAAACACCATATATTTT
CASSDDFGSGNTIYF
>-|17|-|TRBV4-3|TRBJ2-1
TGCGCCAGCAGCCCTAACAGGATAAGGGATACATACAATGAGCAGTTCTTC
CASSPNRIRDTYNEQFF
>-|16|TRBD1|TRBV7-6|TRBJ2-7
TGTGCCAGCAGCTTAGGGGGACAGCAGTCCTCCTACGAGCAGTACTTC
CASSLGGQQSSYEQYF
>once|12|-|TRBV27|TRBJ1-2
TGTGCCAGCAGTCTACAGGGTTATGGCTACACCTTC
CASSLQGYGYTF
>-|17|TRBD1|TRBV29-1|TRBJ1-4
TGCAGCGTTCAAACAACCATACAGGGGGCGGCTAATGAAAAACTGTTTTTT
CSVQTTIQGAANEKLFF
>-|20|TRBD2|TRBV10-3|TRBJ2-2
TGTGCCATCAGTGATGGTGAGCGGGGGGCCGCAAACTCGAACACCGGGGAGCTGTTTTTT
CAISDGERGAANSNTGELFF
>-|18|TRBD2|TRBV27|TRBJ2-7
TGTGCCAGCAGTTCACCCCGGGTATTGAGCGGGGGGGCCTACGAGCAGTACTTC
CASSSPRVLSGGAYEQYF
>-|14|-|TRBV19|TRBJ2-7
TGTGCCAGTACGCGGGATGAGCGGTCCTACGAGCAGTACTTC
CASTRDERSYEQYF
>-|20|-|TRBV12-2|TRBJ2-5
TGTGCAAGTCGCTTAGCGTTAGGTGGCGGACTAGCGGGGGTACAAGAGACCCAGTACTTC
CASRLALGGGLAGVQETQYF
>-|14|TRBD2|TRBV19|TRBJ2-3
TGTGCCACCATGAGGAGCGGGGCCACAGATACGCAGTATTTT
CATMRSGATDTQYF
>-|11|TRBD1|TRBV27|TRBJ2-7
TGTGCCAGTCACAGGGGTAACGAGCAGTACTTC
CASHRGNEQYF
>-|14|TRBD1|TRBV27|TRBJ2-1
TGTGCCAGCAGTCCCCAACCGACAGGGAATGAGCAGTTCTTC
CASSPQPTGNEQFF
>-|16|-|TRBV5-1|TRBJ2-5
TGCGCCAGCAGCTCCCCGTCCACAGGGCCTAGTGAGACCCAGTACTTC
CASSSPSTGPSETQYF
>-|13|-|TRBV7-8|TRBJ1-4
TGTGCCAGCAGCCGACAGGTTTTCGAAAAACTGTTTTTT
CASSRQVFEKLFF
>once|15|TRBD1|TRBV24-1|TRBJ2-4
TGTGCCACCAGTGACCCGGGACAGGGAGACAACATTCAGTACTTC
CATSDPGQGDNIQYF
>-|14|TRBD2|TRBV7-2|TRBJ2-7
TGTGCCAGCAGCTTAGCGAGCGGGGTGGGGCTCCAGTACTTC
CASSLASGVGLQYF
>once|12|-|TRBV29-1|TRBJ2-3
TGCAGCGTTGACCCGGGATCAGATACGCAGTATTTT
CSVDPGSDTQYF
>-|15|TRBD1|TRBV2|TRBJ1-2
TGTGCCATACATATTTCCCGGGACAGGGGGGAAGGCTACACCTTC
CAIHISRDRGEGYTF
>-|17|TRBD2|TRBV7-3|TRBJ2-3
TGTGCCAGCAGCTTAACACCGGGGGGTACGGACACAGATACGCAGTATTTT
CASSLTPGGTDTDTQYF
>few|12|-|TRBV24-1|TRBJ2-2
TGTGCCATAGGGGATTTGGCCGGGGAGCTGTTTTTT
CAIGDLAGELFF
>-|16|TRBD1|TRBV27|TRBJ1-1
TGTGCCAGCAGTTTATGGGGGACAGGGGGCCGCACTGAAGCTTTCTTT
CASSLWGTGGRTEAFF
>-|11|-|TRBV5-1|TRBJ2-2
TGCGCCAGCCATAACACCGGGGAGCTGTTTTTT
CASHNTGELFF
>-|15|TRBD1|TRBV2|TRBJ2-7
TGTGCCAGCAGATACGACAGGGGGTTTGCCTACGAGCAGTACTTC
CASRYDRGFAYEQYF
>-|17|TRBD2|TRBV5-5|TRBJ2-4
TGTGCCAGCAGCTTGGTTCGGGGGGGAGACACCAAAAACATTCAGTACTTC
CASSLVRGGDTKNIQYF
>-|12|-|TRBV6-2/TRBV6-3|TRBJ2-7
TGTGCCAGCAGTTACTCGATCGGCGAGCAGTACTTC
CASSYSIGEQYF
>-|14|-|TRBV19|TRBJ2-3
TGTGCCAGTAGTATAGACAGAAACACAGATACGCAGTATTTT
CASSIDRNTDTQYF
>-|14|-|TRBV7-9|TRBJ2-2
TGTGCCAGCAGCTTTCAGGGGAGTACCGGGGAGCTGTTTTTT
CASSFQGSTGELFF
>-|18|-|TRBV3-1/TRBV3-2|TRBJ2-3
TGTGCCAGCAGCCAATACGGTACGGAGGCGGGGAGCACAGATACGCAGTATTTT
CASSQYGTEAGSTDTQYF
>few|13|-|TRBV10-3|TRBJ1-1
TGTGCCATCAGTGAGGAGGGGAACACTGAAGCTTTCTTT
CAISEEGNTEAFF
>-|13|-|TRBV24-1|TRBJ1-4
TGTGCCACCGCCAGGACAGATAATGAAAAACTGTTTTTT
CATARTDNEKLFF
>-|13|-|TRBV12-3/TRBV12-4|TRBJ2-7
TGTGCCAGCAGTGGCTCAAGGACTACCGAGCAGTACTTC
CASSGSRTTEQYF
>once|15|TRBD1|TRBV19|TRBJ1-2
TGTGCCAGTAGTCTCTTCACCGGGACAGGGTATGGCTACACCTTC
CASSLFTGTGYGYTF
>-|14|-|TRBV6-6|TRBJ2-3
TGTGCCAGCAGCCTCGGACAGCGTACAGATACGCAGTATTTT
CASSLGQRTDTQYF
>-|14|-|TRBV3-1/TRBV3-2|TRBJ1-2
TGTGCCAGCAGCCAAGATTGGGGGGAATTGGGCTACACCTTC
CASSQDWGELGYTF